The text below deals with one T cell receptor beta chain. Its specificity is not known. The record originates from a study of T-cell reconstitution after alpha-beta-depleted transplantation in children. Overall study results and limits: One year post-transplant, T-cell counts and diversity were largely derived from T cells produced anew. The origin of alpha-beta T cells about two months after transplant was reportedly several hundred expanded graft clones.

Trimming removed 6 bases at V and 1 base at J, with 18 bases between. This CDR3 spans 15 amino acids. CDR1 is DFQATT, CDR2 SNEGSKA, per germline (reference sequence). Unique molecular identifiers were incorporated into the prepared TCRbeta library. TCRdb ran MiXCR on the PCR reads and lists one entry per CDR3 protein. The table shows about 420,000 distinct CDR3 sequences, with roughly 17% occurring only once. The chain recombines TRBV20-1 with TRBJ2-5, with D hard to call. This receptor was taken from a boy under two years old who had a stem cell transplant for Wiskott-Aldrich syndrome, so the T cells may come from the graft donor. Here the sequenced sample was PBMCs, mostly from graft donor cells, taken 360 days after TCRalphabeta/CD19-depleted stem cell transplant. CDR3 DNA: TGCAGTGCGCATACCCCCCACACGATCCAAGAGACCCAGTACTTC. It yields the protein CSAHTPHTIQETQYF.